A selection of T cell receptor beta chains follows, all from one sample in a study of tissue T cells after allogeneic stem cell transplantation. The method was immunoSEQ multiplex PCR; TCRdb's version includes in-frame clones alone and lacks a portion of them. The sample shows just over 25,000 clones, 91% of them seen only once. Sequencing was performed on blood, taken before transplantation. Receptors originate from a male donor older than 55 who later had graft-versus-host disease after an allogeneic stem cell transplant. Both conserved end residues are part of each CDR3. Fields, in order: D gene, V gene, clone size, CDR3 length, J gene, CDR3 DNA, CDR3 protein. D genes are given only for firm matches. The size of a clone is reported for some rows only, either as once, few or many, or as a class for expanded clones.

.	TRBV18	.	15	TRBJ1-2	TGTGCCAGCTCACCTTTAAGGCTGTGGGAATATGGCTACACCTTC	CASSPLRLWEYGYTF
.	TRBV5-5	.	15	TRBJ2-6	TGTGCCAGCAGCTTTCAACGCTCTGGGGCCAACGTCCTGACTTTC	CASSFQRSGANVLTF
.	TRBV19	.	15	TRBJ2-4	TGTGCCAGTAGTATAGATCGAGGTACCAAAAACATTCAGTACTTC	CASSIDRGTKNIQYF
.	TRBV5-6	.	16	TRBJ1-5	TGTGCCAGCAGCTTCGCGGGGACCAATAGCAATCAGCCCCAGCATTTT	CASSFAGTNSNQPQHF
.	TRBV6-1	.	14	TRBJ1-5	TGTGCCAGCAGTGATTCCGGGACACCTGGGCCCCAGCATTTT	CASSDSGTPGPQHF
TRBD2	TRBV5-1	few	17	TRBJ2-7	TGCGCCAGCAGCTACAGAACCGGGACTAGCGGGAAGTACGAGCAGTACTTC	CASSYRTGTSGKYEQYF
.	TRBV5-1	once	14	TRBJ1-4	TGCGCCAGCAGCTTGTCTGGATCTAATGAAAAACTGTTTTTT	CASSLSGSNEKLFF
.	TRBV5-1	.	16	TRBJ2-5	TGCGCCAGCAGCTTGGCAGCGGCAGGTGGCCGAGGGACCCAGTACTTC	CASSLAAAGGRGTQYF
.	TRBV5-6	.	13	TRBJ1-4	TGTGCCAGCAGCTTGGCCTCAGGGGAAAAACTGTTTTTT	CASSLASGEKLFF
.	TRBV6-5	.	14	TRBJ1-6	TGTGCCAGCAGGACAGGAGTAGGGAATTCACCCCTCCACTTT	CASRTGVGNSPLHF
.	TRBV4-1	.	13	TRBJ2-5	TGCGCCAGCAGCCGGGGTCCACAAGAGACCCAGTACTTC	CASSRGPQETQYF
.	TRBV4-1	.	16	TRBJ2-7	TGCGCCAGCAGCCAAGAAATCCGCCAGGTTGGTTACGAGCAGTACTTC	CASSQEIRQVGYEQYF
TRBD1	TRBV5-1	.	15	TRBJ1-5	TGCGCCAGCAGCTTGGAAACAGGGGCGGGTCAGCCCCAGCATTTT	CASSLETGAGQPQHF
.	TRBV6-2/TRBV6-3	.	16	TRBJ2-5	TGTGCCAGCAGTTACTCGTCATACGGGAGCGGCAAGACCCAGTACTTC	CASSYSSYGSGKTQYF
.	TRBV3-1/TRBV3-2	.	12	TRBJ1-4	TGTGCCAGCAGCCTCGGAGGCGAAAAACTGTTTTTT	CASSLGGEKLFF
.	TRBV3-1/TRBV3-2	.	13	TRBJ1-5	TGTGCCAGCAGCCAAGATGAGCACCAGCCCCAGCATTTT	CASSQDEHQPQHF
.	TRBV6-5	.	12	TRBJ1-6	TGTGCCAGCAGTTACTCGAATTCACCCCTCCACTTT	CASSYSNSPLHF
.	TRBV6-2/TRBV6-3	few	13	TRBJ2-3	TGTGCCAGCAGACCTATAAGCACAGATACGCAGTATTTT	CASRPISTDTQYF